This record concerns one T cell receptor (beta chain) sequence. What it recognizes is unknown. The record originates from a study of Ad26.COV2.S vaccination and SARS-CoV-2 variants. Study context: Ad26.COV2.S given intramuscularly, once or twice 56 days apart.

J was trimmed by 1 base and V by 5 bases; bases with no gene match: 7. The CDR3 runs 14 residues. Germline-derived CDR1 and CDR2 are SQVTM and ANQGSEA. The study, taken as a whole, reports: Spike-specific TCR breadth ran higher among vaccine recipients than placebo recipients. Substantial breadth was reportedly displayed by spike-specific CD8+ and CD4+ T cell responses after vaccination.

Profiled with immunoSEQ multiplex PCR; TCRdb holds only in-frame clones, not every one. The table lists about 400,000 clones, about 89% of them singletons. Treatment reported: around 19 received Ad26.COV2.S at low or high dose, single or two shots; a few received placebo; per-sample allocation not given. Sampling was performed 63 days after the first vaccine or placebo injection. The chain carries TRBV29-1 and TRBJ1-1; 7 positions match TRBD1. The sequence was obtained from a person between 18 and 65 years old who received the Ad26.COV2.S COVID-19 vaccine or a placebo. This material consisted of peripheral blood, taken in a trial of Ad26.COV2.S vaccine versus placebo. This CDR3 is CSVKAGGANTEAFF. The DNA for the CDR3 is TGCAGCGTTAAGGCAGGGGGGGCGAACACTGAAGCTTTCTTT. Combining the CDR3 with reference TRBV29-1 and TRBJ1-1 gives the whole variable domain SAVISQKPSRDICQRGTSLTIQCQVDSQVTMMFWYRQQPGQSLTLIATANQGSEATYESGFVIDKFPISRPNLTFSTLTVSNMSPEDSSIYLCSVKAGGANTEAFFGQGTRLTVV.